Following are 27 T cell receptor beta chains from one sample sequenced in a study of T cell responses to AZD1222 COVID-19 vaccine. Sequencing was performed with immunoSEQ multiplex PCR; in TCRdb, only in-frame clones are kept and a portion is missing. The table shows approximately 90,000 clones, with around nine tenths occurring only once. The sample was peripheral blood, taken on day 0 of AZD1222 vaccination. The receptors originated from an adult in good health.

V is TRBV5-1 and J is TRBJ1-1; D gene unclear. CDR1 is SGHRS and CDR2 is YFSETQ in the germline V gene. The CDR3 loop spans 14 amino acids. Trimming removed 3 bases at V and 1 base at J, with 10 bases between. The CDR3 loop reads CASSYTAGNTEAFF. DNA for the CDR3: TGCGCCAGCAGCTACACTGCGGGGAACACTGAAGCTTTCTTT.

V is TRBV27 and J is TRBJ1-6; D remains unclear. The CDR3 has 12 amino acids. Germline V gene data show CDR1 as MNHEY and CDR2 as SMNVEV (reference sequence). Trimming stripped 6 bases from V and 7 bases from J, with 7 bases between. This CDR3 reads CASSDVNSPLHF. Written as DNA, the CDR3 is TGTGCCAGCAGCGACGTGAATTCACCCCTCCACTTT.

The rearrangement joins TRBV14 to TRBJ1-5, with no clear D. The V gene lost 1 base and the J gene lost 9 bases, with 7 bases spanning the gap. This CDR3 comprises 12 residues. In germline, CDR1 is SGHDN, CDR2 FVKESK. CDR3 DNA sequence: TGTGCCAGCAGCCAAGGCCTCGGGCCCCAGCATTTT. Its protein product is CASSQGLGPQHF. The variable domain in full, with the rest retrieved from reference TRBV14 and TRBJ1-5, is EAGVTQFPSHSVIEKGQTVTLRCDPISGHDNLYWYRRVMGKEIKFLLHFVKESKQDESGMPNNRFLAERTGGTYSTLKVQPAELEDSGVYFCASSQGLGPQHFGDGTRLSIL.

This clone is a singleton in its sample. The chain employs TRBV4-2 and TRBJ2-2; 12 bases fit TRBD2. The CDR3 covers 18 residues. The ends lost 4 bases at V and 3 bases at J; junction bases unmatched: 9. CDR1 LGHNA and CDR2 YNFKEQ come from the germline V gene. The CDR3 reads CASSPPTWTSGDTGELFF. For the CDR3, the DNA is TGTGCCAGCAGCCCACCTACGTGGACTAGCGGGGACACCGGGGAGCTGTTTTTT.

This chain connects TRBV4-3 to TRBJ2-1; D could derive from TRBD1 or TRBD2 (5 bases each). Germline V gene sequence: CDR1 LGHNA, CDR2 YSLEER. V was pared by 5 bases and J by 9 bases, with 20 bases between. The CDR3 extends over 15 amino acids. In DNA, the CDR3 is TGCGCCAGCAGCTACGTGAGGGGACCTGGCGGTGAGCAGTTCTTC. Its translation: CASSYVRGPGGEQFF.

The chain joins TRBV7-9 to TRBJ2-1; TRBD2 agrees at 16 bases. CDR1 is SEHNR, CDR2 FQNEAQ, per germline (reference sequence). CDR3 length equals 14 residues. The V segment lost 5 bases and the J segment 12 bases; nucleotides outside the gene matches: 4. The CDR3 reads CASSTGLAGGPQFF. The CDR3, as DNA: TGTGCCAGCAGCACGGGACTAGCGGGAGGGCCGCAGTTCTTC. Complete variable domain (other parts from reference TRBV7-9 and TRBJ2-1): DTGVSQNPRHKITKRGQNVTFRCDPISEHNRLYWYRQTLGQGPEFLTYFQNEAQLEKSRLLSDRFSAERPKGSFSTLEIQRTEQGDSAMYLCASSTGLAGGPQFFGPGTRLTVL.

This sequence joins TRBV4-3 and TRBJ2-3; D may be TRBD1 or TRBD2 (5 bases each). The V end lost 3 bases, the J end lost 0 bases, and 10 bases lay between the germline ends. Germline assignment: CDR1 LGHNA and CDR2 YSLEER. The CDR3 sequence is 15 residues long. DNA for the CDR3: TGCGCCAGCAGCCAGGGACGGGTCAGCACAGATACGCAGTATTTT. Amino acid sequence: CASSQGRVSTDTQYF.

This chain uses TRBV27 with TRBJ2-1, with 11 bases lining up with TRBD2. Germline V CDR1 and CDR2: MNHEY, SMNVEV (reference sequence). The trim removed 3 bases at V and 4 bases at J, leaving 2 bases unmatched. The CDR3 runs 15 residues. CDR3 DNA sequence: TGTGCCAGCAGTTTTTCTAGCGGGGGGTACAATGAGCAGTTCTTC. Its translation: CASSFSSGGYNEQFF.

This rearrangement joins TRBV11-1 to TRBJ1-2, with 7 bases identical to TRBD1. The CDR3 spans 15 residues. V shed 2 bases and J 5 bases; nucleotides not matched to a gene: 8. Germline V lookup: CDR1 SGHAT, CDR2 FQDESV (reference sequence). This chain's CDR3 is CASSLRSGGPYGYTF. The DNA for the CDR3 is TGTGCCAGCAGCTTACGGTCAGGGGGGCCTTATGGCTACACCTTC.

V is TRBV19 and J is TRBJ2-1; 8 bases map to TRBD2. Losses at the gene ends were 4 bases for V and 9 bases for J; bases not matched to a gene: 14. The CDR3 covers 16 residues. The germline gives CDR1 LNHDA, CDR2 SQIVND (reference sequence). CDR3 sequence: CASSTAPGGNWAEQFF. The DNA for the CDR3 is TGTGCCAGTAGTACGGCTCCGGGGGGGAATTGGGCTGAGCAGTTCTTC.

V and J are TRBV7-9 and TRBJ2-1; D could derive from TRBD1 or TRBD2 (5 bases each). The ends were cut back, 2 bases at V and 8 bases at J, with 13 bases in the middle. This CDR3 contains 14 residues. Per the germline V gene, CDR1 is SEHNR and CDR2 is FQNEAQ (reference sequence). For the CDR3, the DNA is TGTGCCAGCAGCTTATCCATTGGGGGAGATGAGCAGTTCTTC. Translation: CASSLSIGGDEQFF.

As DNA, the CDR3 is TGTGCCAGTAGTAATATTGGGGTAAGCAATCAGCCCCAGCATTTT. Its translation: CASSNIGVSNQPQHF. The chain couples TRBV19 to TRBJ1-5; D is unclear. The CDR3 totals 15 residues. Trimming cost V 4 bases and J 1 base, with 11 bases left between them. The germline gives CDR1 LNHDA, CDR2 SQIVND (reference sequence).

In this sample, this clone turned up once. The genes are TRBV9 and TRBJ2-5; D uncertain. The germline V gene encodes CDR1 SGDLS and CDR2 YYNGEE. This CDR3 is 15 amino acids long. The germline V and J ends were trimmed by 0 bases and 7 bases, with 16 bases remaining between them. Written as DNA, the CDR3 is TGTGCCAGCAGCGTAGATATCCAACGAACTGGGACCCAGTACTTC. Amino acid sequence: CASSVDIQRTGTQYF.

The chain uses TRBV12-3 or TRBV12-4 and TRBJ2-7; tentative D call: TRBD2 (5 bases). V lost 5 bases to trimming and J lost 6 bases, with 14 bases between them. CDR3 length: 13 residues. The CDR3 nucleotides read TGTGCCAGCAGTCAACCCGGGATCACCGAGCAGTACTTC. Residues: CASSQPGITEQYF.

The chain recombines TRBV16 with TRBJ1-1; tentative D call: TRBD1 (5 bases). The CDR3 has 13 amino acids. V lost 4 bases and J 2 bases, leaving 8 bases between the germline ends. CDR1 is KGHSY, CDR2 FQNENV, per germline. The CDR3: CASSPGTNTEAFF. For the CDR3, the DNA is TGTGCCAGCAGCCCGGGGACCAACACTGAAGCTTTCTTT.

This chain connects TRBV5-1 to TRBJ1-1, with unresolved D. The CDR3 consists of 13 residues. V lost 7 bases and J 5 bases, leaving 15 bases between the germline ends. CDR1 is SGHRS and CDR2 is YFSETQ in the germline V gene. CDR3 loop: CASHLSSETEAFF. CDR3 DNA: TGCGCCAGCCACTTGTCATCGGAGACTGAAGCTTTCTTT.

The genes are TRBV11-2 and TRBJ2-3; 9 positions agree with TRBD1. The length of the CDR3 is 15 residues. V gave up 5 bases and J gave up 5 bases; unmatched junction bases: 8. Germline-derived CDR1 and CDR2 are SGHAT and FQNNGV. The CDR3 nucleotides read TGTGCCAGCAGCCTACAGGGGGCGGTTAGAGATACGCAGTATTTT. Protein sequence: CASSLQGAVRDTQYF.

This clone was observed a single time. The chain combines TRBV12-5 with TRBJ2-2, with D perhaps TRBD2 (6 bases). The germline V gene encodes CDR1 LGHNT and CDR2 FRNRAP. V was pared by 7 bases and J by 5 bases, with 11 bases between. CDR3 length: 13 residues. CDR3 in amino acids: CASVTGRTGELFF. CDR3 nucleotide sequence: TGTGCTAGTGTAACGGGGAGGACCGGGGAGCTGTTTTTT.

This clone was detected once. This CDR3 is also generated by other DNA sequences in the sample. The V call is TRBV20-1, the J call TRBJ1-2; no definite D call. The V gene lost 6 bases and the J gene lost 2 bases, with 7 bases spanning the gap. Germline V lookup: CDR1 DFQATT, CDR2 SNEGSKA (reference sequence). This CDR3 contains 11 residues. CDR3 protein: CSATENYGYTF. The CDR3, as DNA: TGCAGTGCGACGGAGAACTATGGCTACACCTTC.

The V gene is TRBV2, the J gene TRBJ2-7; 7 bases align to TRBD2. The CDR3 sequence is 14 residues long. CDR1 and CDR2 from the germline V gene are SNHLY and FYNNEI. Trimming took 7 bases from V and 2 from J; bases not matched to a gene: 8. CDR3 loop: CASKPGTTAYEQYF. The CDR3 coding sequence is TGTGCCAGCAAGCCCGGGACTACAGCCTACGAGCAGTACTTC.

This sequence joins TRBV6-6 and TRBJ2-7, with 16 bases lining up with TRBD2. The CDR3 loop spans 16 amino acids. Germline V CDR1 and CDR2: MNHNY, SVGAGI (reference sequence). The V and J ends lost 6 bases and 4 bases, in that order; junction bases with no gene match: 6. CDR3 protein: CASRHPGLAGGYEQYF. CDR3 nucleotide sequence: TGTGCCAGCAGGCACCCGGGACTAGCGGGAGGGTACGAGCAGTACTTC.

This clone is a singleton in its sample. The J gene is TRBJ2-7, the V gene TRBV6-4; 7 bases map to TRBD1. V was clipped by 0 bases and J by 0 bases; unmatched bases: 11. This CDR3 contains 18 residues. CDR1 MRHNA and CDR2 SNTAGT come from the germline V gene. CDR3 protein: CASSDSPRVRQGSYEQYF. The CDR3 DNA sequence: TGTGCCAGCAGTGACTCGCCGCGGGTTAGACAGGGCTCCTACGAGCAGTACTTC.

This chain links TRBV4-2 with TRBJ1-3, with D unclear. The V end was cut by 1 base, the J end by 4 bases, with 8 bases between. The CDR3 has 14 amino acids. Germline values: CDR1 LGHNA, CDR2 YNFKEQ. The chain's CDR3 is CASSQASGGNTIYF. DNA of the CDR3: TGTGCCAGCAGCCAAGCATCGGGGGGAAACACCATATATTTT.

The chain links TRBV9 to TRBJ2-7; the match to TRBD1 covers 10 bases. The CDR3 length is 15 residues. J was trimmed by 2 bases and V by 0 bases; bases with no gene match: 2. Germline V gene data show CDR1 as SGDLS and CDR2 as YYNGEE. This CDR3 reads CASSVGGQGAYEQYF. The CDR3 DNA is TGTGCCAGCAGCGTAGGCGGACAGGGGGCCTACGAGCAGTACTTC.

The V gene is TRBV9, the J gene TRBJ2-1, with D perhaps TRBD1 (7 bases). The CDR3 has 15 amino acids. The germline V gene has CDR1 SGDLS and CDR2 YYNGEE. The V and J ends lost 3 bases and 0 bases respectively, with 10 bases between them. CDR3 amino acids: CASSGGTVSYNEQFF. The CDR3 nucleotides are TGTGCCAGCAGCGGCGGGACAGTCTCCTACAATGAGCAGTTCTTC.

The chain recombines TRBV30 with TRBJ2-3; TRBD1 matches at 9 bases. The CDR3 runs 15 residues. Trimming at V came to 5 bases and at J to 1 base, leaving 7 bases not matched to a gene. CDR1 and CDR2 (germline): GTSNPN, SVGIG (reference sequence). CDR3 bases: TGTGCCTGGGGGACAGGGTTTGGCGGCACAGATACGCAGTATTTT. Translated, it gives CAWGTGFGGTDTQYF. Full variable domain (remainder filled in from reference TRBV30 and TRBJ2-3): SQTIHQWPATLVQPVGSPLSLECTVEGTSNPNLYWYRQAAGRGLQLLFYSVGIGQISSEVPQNLSASRPQDRQFILSSKKLLLSDSGFYLCAWGTGFGGTDTQYFGPGTRLTVL.

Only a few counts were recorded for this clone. CDR3 sequence (DNA): TGTGCCAGCCAACGGACAGGGTCTGGGGGCAAAAACATTCAGTACTTC. Its protein product is CASQRTGSGGKNIQYF. The chain links TRBV19 to TRBJ2-4; the match to TRBD1 covers 8 bases. The CDR3 length is 16 residues. Germline CDR1 reads LNHDA; CDR2 reads SQIVND (reference sequence). The V gene end was trimmed by 9 bases and the J gene end by 3 bases; junction bases not matched to a gene: 13. Full variable domain (remainder filled in from reference TRBV19 and TRBJ2-4): DGGITQSPKYLFRKEGQNVTLSCEQNLNHDAMYWYRQDPGQGLRLIYYSQIVNDFQKGDIAEGYSVSREKKESFPLTVTSAQKNPTAFYLCASQRTGSGGKNIQYFGAGTRLSVL.